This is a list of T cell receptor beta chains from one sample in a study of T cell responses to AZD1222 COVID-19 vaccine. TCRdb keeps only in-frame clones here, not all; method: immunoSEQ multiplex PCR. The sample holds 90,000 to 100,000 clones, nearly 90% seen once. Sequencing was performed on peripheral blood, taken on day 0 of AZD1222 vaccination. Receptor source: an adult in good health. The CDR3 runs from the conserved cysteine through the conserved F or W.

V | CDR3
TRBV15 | CATSGGQETDTQYF
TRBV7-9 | CASSLPVTVYHGYTF
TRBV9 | CASSPSGWNYGYTF
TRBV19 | CASSIRGPRTDTQYF
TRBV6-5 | CASSSSEVNTGELFF
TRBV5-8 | CASSRRGGLGEKLFF
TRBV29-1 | CSVEATGIYGYTF
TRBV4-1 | CASSQGHLQETQYF
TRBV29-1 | CSVEESGNTEAFF
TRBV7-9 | CASSLLRGQSYEQYF
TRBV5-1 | CASSLSGGGQFF
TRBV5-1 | CASSRGQDPYEQYF
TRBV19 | CASGPDRGPYEKLFF
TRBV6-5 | CASSYSDRAPGNTIYF
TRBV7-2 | CASSLDRGRHNEQFF
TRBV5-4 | CASSSGQGARIDEKLFF
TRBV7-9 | CAIPQPQHF
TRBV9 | CASSEGSDRPQHF
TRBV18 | CASSPSRGDQPQHF
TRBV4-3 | CASSQVTGAGYTF
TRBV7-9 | CASSPRTASNSPLHF
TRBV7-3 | CASSSGQRVTETQYF
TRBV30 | CAWSRGNTGELFF
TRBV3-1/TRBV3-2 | CASSPRRWGYQETQYF
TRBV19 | CASSIRADAGYTF
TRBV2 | CASSLRLGQGNEKLFF
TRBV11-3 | CASSITGQRGNEQFF
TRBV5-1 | CASSPTGINYGYTF
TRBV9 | CASSVNPSPGKLFF
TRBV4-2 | CASSQRLAGPTDTQYF
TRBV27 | CASSRLAELNEQFF
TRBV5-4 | CAGQRGNYGYTF
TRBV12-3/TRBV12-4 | CASSLAPAGEGIF
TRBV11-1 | CASSLSLAGGTDTQYF
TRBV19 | CASSAESSYNEQFF
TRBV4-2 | CASSRQGGTNTEAFF
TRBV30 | CAWSVLAGGVSGNTIYF
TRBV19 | CASSISPGPMNTEAFF
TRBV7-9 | CASSLRRVGTQYF
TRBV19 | CASIYRIGTGHTEAFF
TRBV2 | CASSEASRRVSGNTIYF
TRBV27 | CASRLNRGGDQPQHF
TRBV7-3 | CASSPGQGTDTQYF
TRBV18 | CASSPGSGTGSEQYF
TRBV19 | CASTKGGQGMPLHF
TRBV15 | CATSLDRSSNQPQHF
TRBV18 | CASSLGRDRGMSAHGYTF
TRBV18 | CASSPTQTGYTGELFF
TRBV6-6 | CASSYGTPLGNTF
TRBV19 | CASSDRNNPSSYNEQFF
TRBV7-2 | CASSPGQGARGYTF
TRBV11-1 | CASSTRPPSPLHF
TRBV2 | CASSPPGTPGNTIYF
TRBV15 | CATSRERDRGNQPQHF
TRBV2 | CASSEAQWVYEQYF